The entry below gives a single T cell receptor beta chain sequence along with its context. The antigen is not known. The sample comes from a study of long-term antiretroviral therapy in people with HIV. Whole-study context: When the earliest samples were collected, ART was typically delayed until CD4 counts fell.

The assay used was immunoSEQ (version v3.0), run at survey level. Sequenced by immunoSEQ multiplex PCR; TCRdb stores in-frame clones only, minus some. The profile shows roughly 17,000 clones, 85% of them singletons. CDR1 SNHLY and CDR2 FYNNEI come from the germline V gene. The ends were cut back, 3 bases at V and 1 base at J, with 3 bases in the middle. CDR3 length: 13 residues. General study points: Repertoire dominance by clones expanded before ART was seen at all time points. Relative to control repertoires, HIV repertoires exhibited narrower CDR3 length ranges.

The chain carries TRBV2 and TRBJ2-2, with D unresolved. This sequence originates from a woman aged 40 to 49 with HIV. The sample consisted of unsorted PBMCs, taken 0.5 years after starting antiretroviral therapy. CDR3: CASSEVNTGELFF. CDR3 coding DNA: TGTGCCAGCAGTGAGGTGAACACCGGGGAGCTGTTTTTT.